This T cell receptor (beta chain) was recorded in a study of cytomegalovirus exposure and HLA in healthy donors. Findings and caveats of the study: Association with HLA alleles at 0.05 false discovery rate was found for 15,000 or so TCR beta sequences in a later analysis. Common viral pathogens (according to a later analysis) appeared linked to several of the most significant clusters. The study put 150 to 200 TCR beta chains on its list as cytomegalovirus-associated.

This CDR3 is 16 amino acids long. Trimming removed 4 bases from V and 4 bases from J, with 19 bases in between. The germline gives CDR1 SGHVS, CDR2 FNYEAQ. Use of 60 Vbeta and 13 Jbeta primers characterized the PCR. In the original processing: Some 10 million of the 80 million or so unique TCR beta chains counted in a later analysis were shared. Some clones are missing from TCRdb's copy, which holds only in-frame ones; the method was immunoSEQ multiplex PCR. V and J calls and clone size are given by that table; D and trimming were obtained from the DNA. This sample's clone table lists under 150,000 clones. Turning to this clone: Its antigen is unidentified.

The TCR was taken from an older woman in good health and CMV-seronegative. The chain uses TRBV7-6 and TRBJ2-5; weak D call: TRBD1 (5 bases). Source material: PBMCs. CDR3 bases: TGTGCCAGCAGCTGGACGTCGGCAGGGCCGGTAGAGACCCAGTACTTC. It encodes CASSWTSAGPVETQYF.